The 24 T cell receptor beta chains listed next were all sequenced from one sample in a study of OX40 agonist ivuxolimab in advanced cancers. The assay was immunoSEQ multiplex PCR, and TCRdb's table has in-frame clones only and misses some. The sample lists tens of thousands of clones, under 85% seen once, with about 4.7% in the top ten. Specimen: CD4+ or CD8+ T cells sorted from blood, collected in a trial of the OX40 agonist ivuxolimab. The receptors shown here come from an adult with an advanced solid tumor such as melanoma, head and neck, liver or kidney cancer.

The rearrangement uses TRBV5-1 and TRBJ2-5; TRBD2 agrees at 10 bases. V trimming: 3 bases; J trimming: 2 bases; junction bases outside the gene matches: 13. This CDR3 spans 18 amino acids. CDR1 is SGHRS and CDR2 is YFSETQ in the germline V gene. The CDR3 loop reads CASSSPRPLTSGQETQYF. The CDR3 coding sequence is TGCGCCAGCAGCTCCCCCAGACCACTGACTAGCGGGCAAGAGACCCAGTACTTC.

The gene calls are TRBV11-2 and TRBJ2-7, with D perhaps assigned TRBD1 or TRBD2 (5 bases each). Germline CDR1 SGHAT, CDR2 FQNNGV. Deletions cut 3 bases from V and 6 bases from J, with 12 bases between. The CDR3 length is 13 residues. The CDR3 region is CASSFGIGGEQYF. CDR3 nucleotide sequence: TGTGCCAGCAGCTTCGGTATTGGGGGCGAGCAGTACTTC.

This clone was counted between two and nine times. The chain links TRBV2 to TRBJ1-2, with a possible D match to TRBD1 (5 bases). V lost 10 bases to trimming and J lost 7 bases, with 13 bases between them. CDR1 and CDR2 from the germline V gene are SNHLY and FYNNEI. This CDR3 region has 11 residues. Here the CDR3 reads CAILGGVGYTF. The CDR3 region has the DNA TGTGCCATCCTTGGGGGTGTTGGCTACACCTTC.

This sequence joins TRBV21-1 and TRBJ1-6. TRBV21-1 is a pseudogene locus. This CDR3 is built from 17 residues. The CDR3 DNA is TGTGCCAGCAGCTCCCCCGTTTATAGGGTGGATAATTCACCCCTCCACTTT. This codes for CASSSPVYRVDNSPLHF.

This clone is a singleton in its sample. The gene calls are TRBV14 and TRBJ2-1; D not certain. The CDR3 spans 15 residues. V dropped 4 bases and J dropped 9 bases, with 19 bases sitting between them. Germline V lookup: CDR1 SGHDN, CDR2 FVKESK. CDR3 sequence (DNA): TGTGCCAGCAGCCCCCCCCGTGGCAGGTGGGCTGAGCAGTTCTTC. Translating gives CASSPPRGRWAEQFF.

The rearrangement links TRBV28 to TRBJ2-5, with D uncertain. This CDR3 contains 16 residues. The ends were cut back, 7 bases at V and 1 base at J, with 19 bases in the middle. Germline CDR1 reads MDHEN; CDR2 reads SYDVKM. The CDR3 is CASTVGLRTAQETQYF. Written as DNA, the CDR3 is TGTGCCAGCACCGTAGGGTTAAGGACGGCCCAAGAGACCCAGTACTTC.

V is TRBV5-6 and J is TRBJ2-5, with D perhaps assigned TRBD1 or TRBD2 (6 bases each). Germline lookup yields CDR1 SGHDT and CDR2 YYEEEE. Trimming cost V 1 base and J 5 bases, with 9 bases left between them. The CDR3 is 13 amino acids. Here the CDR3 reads CASSLWGAETQYF. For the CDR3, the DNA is TGTGCCAGCAGCTTGTGGGGGGCGGAGACCCAGTACTTC. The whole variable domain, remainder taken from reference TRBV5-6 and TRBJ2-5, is DAGVTQSPTHLIKTRGQQVTLRCSPKSGHDTVSWYQQALGQGPQFIFQYYEEEERQRGNFPDRFSGHQFPNYSSELNVNALLLGDSALYLCASSLWGAETQYFGPGTRLLVL.

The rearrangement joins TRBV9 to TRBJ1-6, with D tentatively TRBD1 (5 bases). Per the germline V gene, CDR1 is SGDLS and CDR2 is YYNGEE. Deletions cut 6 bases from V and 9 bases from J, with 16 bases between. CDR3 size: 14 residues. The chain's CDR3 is CASTRGGEGSPLHF. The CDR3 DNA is TGTGCCAGCACCCGGGGGGGGGAGGGTTCACCCCTCCACTTT.

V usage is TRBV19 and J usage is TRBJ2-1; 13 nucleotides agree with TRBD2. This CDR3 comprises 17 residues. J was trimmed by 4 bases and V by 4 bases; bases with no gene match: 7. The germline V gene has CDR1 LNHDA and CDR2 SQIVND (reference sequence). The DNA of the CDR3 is TGTGCCAGTAGTAACCCGGGACTAGCGGGGATATACAATGAGCAGTTCTTC. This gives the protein CASSNPGLAGIYNEQFF.

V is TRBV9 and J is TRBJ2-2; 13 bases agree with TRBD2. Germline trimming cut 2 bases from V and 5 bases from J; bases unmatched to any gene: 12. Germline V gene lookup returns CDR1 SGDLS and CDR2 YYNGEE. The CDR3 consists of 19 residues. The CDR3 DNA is TGTGCCAGCAGCGTCGAGACTAGCGGGGGGAAGGTGGGAACCGGGGAGCTGTTTTTT. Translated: CASSVETSGGKVGTGELFF.

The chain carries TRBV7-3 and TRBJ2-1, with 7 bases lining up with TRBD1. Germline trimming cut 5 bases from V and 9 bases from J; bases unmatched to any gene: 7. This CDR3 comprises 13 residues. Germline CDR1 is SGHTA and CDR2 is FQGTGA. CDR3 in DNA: TGTGCCAGCAGCCGGGGATGGACAGGTGAGCAGTTCTTC. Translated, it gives CASSRGWTGEQFF.

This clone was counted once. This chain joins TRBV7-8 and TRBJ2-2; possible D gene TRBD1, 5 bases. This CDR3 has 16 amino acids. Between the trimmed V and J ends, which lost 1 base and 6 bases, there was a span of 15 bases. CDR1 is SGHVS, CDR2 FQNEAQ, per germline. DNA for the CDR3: TGTGCCAGCAGCTTAGTTTACAGGAGTAGGGCCGGGGAGCTGTTTTTT. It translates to CASSLVYRSRAGELFF.

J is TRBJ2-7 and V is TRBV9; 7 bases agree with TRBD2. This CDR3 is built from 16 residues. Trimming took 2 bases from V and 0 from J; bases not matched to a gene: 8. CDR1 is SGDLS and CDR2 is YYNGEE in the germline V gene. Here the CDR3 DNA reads TGTGCCAGCAGCGTTTCGGCTAGCGGAGGCTCCTACGAGCAGTACTTC. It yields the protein CASSVSASGGSYEQYF.

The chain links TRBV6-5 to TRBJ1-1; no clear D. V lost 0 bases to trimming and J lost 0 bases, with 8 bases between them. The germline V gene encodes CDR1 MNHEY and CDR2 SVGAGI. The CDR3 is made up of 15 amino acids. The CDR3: CASSYSKGMNTEAFF. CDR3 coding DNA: TGTGCCAGCAGTTACTCGAAAGGCATGAACACTGAAGCTTTCTTT.

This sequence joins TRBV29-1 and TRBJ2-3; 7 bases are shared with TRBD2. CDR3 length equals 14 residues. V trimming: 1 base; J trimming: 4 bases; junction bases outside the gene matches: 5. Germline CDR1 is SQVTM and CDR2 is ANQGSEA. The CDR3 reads CSVEAGGSPDTQYF. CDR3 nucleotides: TGCAGCGTTGAAGCCGGGGGGAGCCCAGATACGCAGTATTTT.

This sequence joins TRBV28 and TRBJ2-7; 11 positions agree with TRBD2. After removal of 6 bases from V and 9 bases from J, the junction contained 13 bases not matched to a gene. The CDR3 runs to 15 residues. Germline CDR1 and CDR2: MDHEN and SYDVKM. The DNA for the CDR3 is TGTGCCAGCAGCCCTGCACTAGCGGGAGATTGGAGGCAGTACTTC. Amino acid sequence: CASSPALAGDWRQYF. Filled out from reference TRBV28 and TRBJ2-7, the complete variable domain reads DVKVTQSSRYLVKRTGEKVFLECVQDMDHENMFWYRQDPGLGLRLIYFSYDVKMKEKGDIPEGYSVSREKKERFSLILESASTNQTSMYLCASSPALAGDWRQYFGPGTRLTVT.

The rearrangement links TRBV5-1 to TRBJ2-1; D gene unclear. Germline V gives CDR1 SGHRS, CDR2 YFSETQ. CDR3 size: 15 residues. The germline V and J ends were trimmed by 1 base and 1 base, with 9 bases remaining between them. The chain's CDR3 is CASSLSEPSYNEQFF. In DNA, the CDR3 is TGCGCCAGCAGCTTGTCCGAACCTTCCTACAATGAGCAGTTCTTC.

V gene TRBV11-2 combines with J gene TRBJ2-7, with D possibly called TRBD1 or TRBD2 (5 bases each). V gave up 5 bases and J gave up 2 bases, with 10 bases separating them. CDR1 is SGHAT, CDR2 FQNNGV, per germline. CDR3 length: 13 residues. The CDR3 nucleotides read TGTGCCAGCAGCCCCGGGACGACCTACGAGCAGTACTTC. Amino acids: CASSPGTTYEQYF.

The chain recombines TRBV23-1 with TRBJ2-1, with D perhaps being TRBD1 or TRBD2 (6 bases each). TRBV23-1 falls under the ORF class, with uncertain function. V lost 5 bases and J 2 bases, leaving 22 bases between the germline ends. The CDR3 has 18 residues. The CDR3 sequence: CASSFDRRTSRTYNEQFF. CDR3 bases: TGCGCCAGCAGTTTCGACAGGAGAACTAGCCGAACCTACAATGAGCAGTTCTTC.

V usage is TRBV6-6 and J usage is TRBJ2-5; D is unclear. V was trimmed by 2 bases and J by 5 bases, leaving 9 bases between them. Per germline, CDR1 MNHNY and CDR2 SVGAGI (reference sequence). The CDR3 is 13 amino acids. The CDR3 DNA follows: TGTGCCAGCAGTTACCCGGGTGGGGAGACCCAGTACTTC. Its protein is CASSYPGGETQYF.

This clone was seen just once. The CDR3 DNA is TGTGCCAGCAGCGTAGCGGGACTAGCGGGGGGTACTAGCACAGATACGCAGTATTTT. It translates to CASSVAGLAGGTSTDTQYF. The genes are TRBV9 and TRBJ2-3; 15 bases fit TRBD2. CDR3 length: 19 amino acids. With 0 bases clipped from V and 0 bases from J, the junction kept 5 bases outside the gene matches. The germline V gene has CDR1 SGDLS and CDR2 YYNGEE.

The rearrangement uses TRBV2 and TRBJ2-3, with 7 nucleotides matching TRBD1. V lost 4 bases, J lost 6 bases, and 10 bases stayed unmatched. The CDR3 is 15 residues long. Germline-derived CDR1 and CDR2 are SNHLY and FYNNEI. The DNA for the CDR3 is TGTGCCAGCAGTGTAGGACAGGCCACACCTGATACGCAGTATTTT. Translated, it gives CASSVGQATPDTQYF. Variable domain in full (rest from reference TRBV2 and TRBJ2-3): EPEVTQTPSHQVTQMGQEVILRCVPISNHLYFYWYRQILGQKVEFLVSFYNNEISEKSEIFDDQFSVERPDGSNFTLKIRSTKLEDSAMYFCASSVGQATPDTQYFGPGTRLTVL.

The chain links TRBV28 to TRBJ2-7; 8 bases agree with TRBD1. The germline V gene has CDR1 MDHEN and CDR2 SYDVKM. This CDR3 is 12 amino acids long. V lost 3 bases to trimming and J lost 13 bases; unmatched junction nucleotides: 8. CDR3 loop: CASSFRRQGQYF. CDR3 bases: TGTGCCAGCAGTTTTCGAAGACAGGGGCAATACTTC.

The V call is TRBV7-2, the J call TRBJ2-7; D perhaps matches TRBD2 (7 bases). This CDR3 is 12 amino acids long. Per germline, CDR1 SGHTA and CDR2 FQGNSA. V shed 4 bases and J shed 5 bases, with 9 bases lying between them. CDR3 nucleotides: TGTGCCAGCAGCTGGGGGGGCCACGAGCAGTACTTC. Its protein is CASSWGGHEQYF.